This T cell receptor (beta chain) was sequenced during a study of T cell repertoires in cytomegalovirus infection (dated by TCRdb to about 2019). For the wider study: Alongside well-studied HLA-B-restricted epitopes, the peptide stimulations were aimed at recently identified HLA-C-restricted CMV epitopes, whose presentation resists viral immunomodulation. Donor HLA type was relevant to the analysis, as public TCR beta signatures indicated carriage of CMV infection together with the matching HLA type. Results the study describes overall, beyond this receptor: In the ex vivo response, HLA-C-restricted CMV-specific TCR beta clonotypes were dominant, and in two of eight donors the single most frequent clonotype came from this HLA-C-restricted group. In both this cohort and an independent roughly 350-donor cohort, the cumulative frequency of public TCR beta family members distinguished carriers of CMV infection plus the relevant HLA type.

Sequencing was performed on an Illumina HiSeq 1500. TCRdb trimmed the raw reads at Q25, called clones with MiXCR and kept productive beta chains. Rows merge per CDR3 protein into single entries with the most common DNA and genes. This sample holds some 800,000 distinct CDR3 sequences; just under 30% were observed only once. The ten largest clones represent roughly 13% of the sample. To note about this clonotype: Its antigen remains undetermined. No qualities accompany the bases; no much larger clone lies one base away.

Germline trimming: 7 bases from V, 5 bases from J; junction bases outside gene matches: 9. Including cysteine and phenylalanine, the CDR3 has 14 amino acids. The sequence is cut down to CDR3 DNA, 42 bases in frame from base 1. The germline V gene encodes CDR1 ENHRY and CDR2 SYGVKD. The treatment or condition label, as the study defines it: in vitro stimulation with specific CMV peptide epitopes to enrich CMV-specific T cells. The sample in question was cultured CD8+ T cells from PBMCs, obtained from culture after CMV antigen stimulation. Here the chain combines TRBV10-3 and TRBJ2-5; TRBD1 fits 8 bases in the junction. This sequence was found in a human donor in good health (CMV status not recorded). Some clones in this sample may be carry-over from other donors' samples. The CDR3 amino acid sequence is: CAIKNLGTGETQYF. The sequenced DNA is TGTGCCATCAAAAATTTAGGGACAGGCGAGACCCAGTACTTC.